The TCR beta chain under discussion was sequenced for a study of T cell responses to AZD1222 COVID-19 vaccine. The CDR3 loop spans 14 amino acids. The V end lost 3 bases, the J end lost 6 bases, and 12 bases lay between the germline ends. Germline values: CDR1 SGHRS, CDR2 YFSETQ. Repertoires were generated with immunoSEQ multiplex PCR, while TCRdb's copy carries only in-frame clones and drops some. Of more than 95,000 clones in the sample, 70% to 90% were seen once. This specimen was peripheral blood, taken on day 0 of AZD1222 vaccination. This receptor was obtained from an adult in good health. The rearrangement joins TRBV5-1 to TRBJ1-4, with D possibly TRBD1 on 6 matching bases. The CDR3 spells CASSSTGGHEKLFF. The CDR3 DNA sequence: TGCGCCAGCAGCTCGACAGGAGGACATGAAAAACTGTTTTTT.